The 32 T cell receptor beta chains below all came from one sample that was sequenced in a study of blood T cell repertoires in COVID-19. Measured with immunoSEQ multiplex PCR; TCRdb has only the in-frame clones, and not every one. Of more than 300,000 clones listed, more than 70% were seen once; the top ten hold 1.5% to 2%. Sequencing was done on a sample of peripheral blood. These receptors all come from a woman in her forties or fifties with acute or convalescent COVID-19.

This clone is a singleton in its sample. J is TRBJ2-7 and V is TRBV27; 9 nucleotides line up with TRBD2. The junction had 6 bases not matched to a gene; V was cut back by 6 bases and J by 3 bases. Germline V CDR1 and CDR2: MNHEY, SMNVEV (reference sequence). This CDR3 is built from 14 residues. The CDR3 region is CASRTSGRYYEQYF. Here the CDR3 DNA reads TGTGCCAGCAGGACTAGCGGAAGATACTACGAGCAGTACTTC.

This clone has only a few counts. This chain links TRBV24-1 with TRBJ2-7; TRBD2 matches 8 bases. Trimming removed 4 bases from V and 3 bases from J; junction bases left unmatched: 10. Germline assignment: CDR1 KGHDR and CDR2 SFDVKD. This CDR3 has 16 residues. The CDR3 region has the DNA TGTGCCACCAGTGACTTGGGCACTAGCGGACGCTACGAGCAGTACTTC. This codes for CATSDLGTSGRYEQYF.

The chain carries TRBV5-1 and TRBJ1-4; 7 bases fit TRBD1. The CDR3 runs 14 residues. The germline V gene encodes CDR1 SGHRS and CDR2 YFSETQ. With 0 bases clipped from V and 8 bases from J, the junction kept 4 bases outside the gene matches. The CDR3 reads CASSLEGGTEKLFF. As DNA, the CDR3 is TGCGCCAGCAGCTTGGAAGGGGGCACGGAAAAACTGTTTTTT.

The V and J genes are TRBV7-3 and TRBJ2-2, with a weak D call TRBD1 (6 bases). This CDR3 has 15 residues. CDR1 and CDR2 (germline): SGHTA, FQGTGA. The ends were cut back, 4 bases at V and 2 bases at J, with 11 bases in the middle. The CDR3 DNA sequence: TGTGCCAGCAGCTCAAGGGACAAAAACACCGGGGAGCTGTTTTTT. It specifies CASSSRDKNTGELFF.

The chain couples TRBV10-1 to TRBJ2-7; TRBD1 aligns across 9 bases. J lost 2 bases, V lost 5 bases, and 4 bases had no gene match. The CDR3 consists of 14 residues. Germline V gene data show CDR1 as WNHNN and CDR2 as SYGVQD (reference sequence). The CDR3 coding sequence is TGCGCCAGCAGTACCGGGACAGGGCCCTACGAGCAGTACTTC. Protein sequence: CASSTGTGPYEQYF.

The chain recombines TRBV3-1 (or the pseudogene TRBV3-2) with TRBJ2-7, with 7 bases that match TRBD2. Trimming at V came to 0 bases and at J to 9 bases, leaving 23 bases not matched to a gene. CDR1 LGHDT and CDR2 YNNKEL come from the germline V gene (reference sequence). The CDR3 consists of 19 residues. The CDR3 DNA sequence: TGTGCCAGCAGCCAAGATCGGCGGGAGTTGGATCGGCCTATAAAGGGGCAGTACTTC. Its translation is CASSQDRRELDRPIKGQYF.

This clone appeared once. This chain joins TRBV15 and TRBJ2-1; TRBD2 aligns across 9 bases. The germline V gene has CDR1 LNHNV and CDR2 YYDKDF (reference sequence). J gave up 6 bases and V 1 base, and 7 bases lay outside the gene matches. The CDR3 is 16 amino acids. Written as DNA, the CDR3 is TGTGCCACCAGCAGAGGCTTAGCGGGAGTGCTCAATGAGCAGTTCTTC. Translating it yields CATSRGLAGVLNEQFF.

The chain links TRBV28 to TRBJ2-7; 8 bases match TRBD1. CDR3 size: 18 residues. Germline CDR1 MDHEN, CDR2 SYDVKM. With V trimmed by 3 bases and J by 0 bases, 13 bases remained unmatched. The CDR3 nucleotides are TGTGCCAGCAGTTTTCCCGCCCGGGGACAGGAAGACTCCTACGAGCAGTACTTC. Translation gives CASSFPARGQEDSYEQYF. Together with reference TRBV28 and TRBJ2-7, the CDR3 gives the full variable domain: DVKVTQSSRYLVKRTGEKVFLECVQDMDHENMFWYRQDPGLGLRLIYFSYDVKMKEKGDIPEGYSVSREKKERFSLILESASTNQTSMYLCASSFPARGQEDSYEQYFGPGTRLTVT.

This rearrangement joins TRBV7-9 to TRBJ1-2; 7 bases line up with TRBD1. The CDR3 extends over 15 amino acids. Germline assignment: CDR1 SEHNR and CDR2 FQNEAQ (reference sequence). V shed 5 bases and J 6 bases; nucleotides not matched to a gene: 12. Here the CDR3 reads CASSPNPGQPDGYTF. The DNA for the CDR3 is TGTGCCAGCAGCCCAAATCCGGGACAGCCGGATGGCTACACCTTC.

V and J are TRBV28 and TRBJ2-7; maybe TRBD2 (7 bases). V gave up 3 bases and J gave up 5 bases, with 17 bases separating them. Germline CDR1 MDHEN, CDR2 SYDVKM. There are 15 residues in the CDR3. CDR3 DNA: TGTGCCAGCAGTTTTCGGGGGGCAGGGTCCCACGAGCAGTACTTC. Translated: CASSFRGAGSHEQYF. The variable domain in full, completed from reference TRBV28 and TRBJ2-7, reads DVKVTQSSRYLVKRTGEKVFLECVQDMDHENMFWYRQDPGLGLRLIYFSYDVKMKEKGDIPEGYSVSREKKERFSLILESASTNQTSMYLCASSFRGAGSHEQYFGPGTRLTVT.

In its sample, this clone was seen a few times. The chain combines TRBV5-5 with TRBJ2-3; D not resolved. Germline lookup yields CDR1 SGHKS and CDR2 YYEKEE (reference sequence). The CDR3 is made up of 12 amino acids. Trimming shortened V by 4 bases and J by 6 bases, and 9 bases separated the two germline ends. In nucleotides, the CDR3 is TGTGCCAGCAGCCTTTTCCCGGATACGCAGTATTTT. This translates into CASSLFPDTQYF.

The chain combines TRBV28 with TRBJ1-2; no reliable D call. V was clipped by 2 bases and J by 0 bases, with 7 bases between them. Looked up from germline, CDR1 is MDHEN and CDR2 is SYDVKM. The CDR3 is 14 amino acids. CDR3 in DNA: TGTGCCAGCAGTTTAATCACGGCTAACTATGGCTACACCTTC. As protein: CASSLITANYGYTF.

The CDR3 coding sequence is TGTGCCAGCAGCTTCGTCGAATACTCCGAGCAGTACTTC. Protein product: CASSFVEYSEQYF. This chain joins TRBV7-9 and TRBJ2-7; D is undetermined. Trimming took 3 bases from V and 6 from J, leaving 12 bases between them. Germline CDR1 and CDR2: SEHNR and FQNEAQ (reference sequence). The CDR3 length is 13 residues.

The CDR3 reads CASSLRGNNSPLHF. CDR3 DNA sequence: TGTGCCAGCAGCTTAAGGGGGAATAATTCACCCCTCCACTTT. This chain uses TRBV11-2 with TRBJ1-6; D might be TRBD1 (6 bases). Trimming shortened V by 2 bases and J by 5 bases, and 7 bases separated the two germline ends. CDR1 and CDR2 from the germline V gene are SGHAT and FQNNGV. The CDR3 totals 14 residues.

The chain uses TRBV7-9 and TRBJ2-1; 7 bases line up with TRBD2. This CDR3 comprises 19 residues. V was clipped by 1 base and J by 3 bases; unmatched bases: 15. Germline V lookup: CDR1 SEHNR, CDR2 FQNEAQ (reference sequence). The CDR3 nucleotides read TGTGCCAGCAGCTTAGAGGGCGTCGGTGGGAGGGCTATCTACAATGAGCAGTTCTTC. Its protein product is CASSLEGVGGRAIYNEQFF.

In this sample, this clone turned up a few times. V usage is TRBV5-5 and J usage is TRBJ2-3; 9 nucleotides match TRBD1. The CDR3 sequence is 16 residues long. Germline V CDR1 and CDR2: SGHKS, YYEKEE (reference sequence). Trimming cost V 4 bases and J 0 bases; bases outside gene matches: 6. CDR3 protein: CASSRLQGASTDTQYF. In nucleotides, the CDR3 is TGTGCCAGCAGCCGGTTACAGGGGGCCAGCACAGATACGCAGTATTTT.

V is TRBV7-2 and J is TRBJ1-2, with D tentatively TRBD1 (5 bases). Looked up from germline, CDR1 is SGHTA and CDR2 is FQGNSA. The ends were cut back, 7 bases at V and 8 bases at J, with 20 bases in the middle. The CDR3 consists of 14 residues. The CDR3 here is CASKMGGVVGGYTF. The CDR3 region has the DNA TGTGCCAGCAAGATGGGAGGGGTAGTGGGGGGCTACACCTTC.

For the CDR3, the DNA is TGTGCCAGCAGCTTAGAGAGCGGCGGGAGACGGGGGGAGCTGTTTTTT. Translated, it gives CASSLESGGRRGELFF. V and J are TRBV7-9 and TRBJ2-2; 7 positions agree with TRBD2. The length of the CDR3 is 16 residues. Germline CDR1 is SEHNR and CDR2 is FQNEAQ (reference sequence). Trimming at V came to 1 base and at J to 8 bases, leaving 10 bases not matched to a gene.

V is TRBV28 and J is TRBJ2-2, with D unresolved. CDR1 and CDR2 from the germline V gene are MDHEN and SYDVKM. The V end lost 2 bases, the J end lost 6 bases, and 10 bases lay between the germline ends. The CDR3 consists of 14 residues. CDR3 in amino acids: CASSLIAEAGELFF. CDR3 DNA sequence: TGTGCCAGCAGTTTAATCGCAGAGGCCGGGGAGCTGTTTTTT.

The chain is built from TRBV11-2 and TRBJ2-6; D is uncertain. CDR1 is SGHAT, CDR2 FQNNGV, per germline. V lost 7 bases, J lost 0 bases, and 4 bases lay in between. The CDR3 length is 13 residues. The CDR3 DNA follows: TGTGCCAGCACCTACTCTGGGGCCAACGTCCTGACTTTC. Translating gives CASTYSGANVLTF.

The chain has TRBV5-1 and TRBJ2-3, with 10 bases identical to TRBD2. V lost 0 bases and J lost 2; bases outside the gene matches: 6. CDR1 is SGHRS, CDR2 YFSETQ, per germline. The CDR3 totals 17 residues. CDR3 region: CASSLGASGSITDTQYF. The CDR3 DNA is TGCGCCAGCAGCTTGGGGGCTAGCGGGAGTATCACAGATACGCAGTATTTT.

V and J are TRBV5-1 and TRBJ1-4, with no clear D. The CDR3 sequence is 15 residues long. Per germline, CDR1 SGHRS and CDR2 YFSETQ. V lost 4 bases and J lost 8, with 18 bases in between. The CDR3, as DNA: TGCGCCAGCAGCATAGGGTCAGACGGGAAAGAAAAACTGTTTTTT. Residues: CASSIGSDGKEKLFF. Full variable domain (outside the CDR3, taken from reference TRBV5-1 and TRBJ1-4): KAGVTQTPRYLIKTRGQQVTLSCSPISGHRSVSWYQQTPGQGLQFLFEYFSETQRNKGNFPGRFSGRQFSNSRSEMNVSTLELGDSALYLCASSIGSDGKEKLFFGSGTQLSVL.

V gene TRBV19 combines with J gene TRBJ1-2; D perhaps matches TRBD1 (6 bases). The germline gives CDR1 LNHDA, CDR2 SQIVND (reference sequence). The V end lost 7 bases, the J end lost 4 bases, and 19 bases lay between the germline ends. This CDR3 has 15 amino acids. The CDR3 DNA reads as TGTGCCAGTAACCTGATGGGGGGGCCGATCTATGGCTACACCTTC. Protein product: CASNLMGGPIYGYTF.

The chain recombines TRBV6-1 with TRBJ2-3; 10 positions agree with TRBD2. Germline V CDR1 and CDR2: MNHNS, SASEGT. Trimming took 2 bases from V and 4 from J; bases not matched to a gene: 6. The length of the CDR3 is 16 residues. CDR3 sequence: CASSEFSGRMADTQYF. The CDR3 region has the DNA TGTGCCAGCAGTGAATTTAGCGGGAGGATGGCAGATACGCAGTATTTT.

The rearrangement links TRBV20-1 to TRBJ1-2; D not resolved. Per the germline V gene, CDR1 is DFQATT and CDR2 is SNEGSKA (reference sequence). The CDR3 runs 11 residues. CDR3 amino acids: CRVTRNYGYTF. The CDR3 coding sequence is TGCAGGGTTACTCGTAACTATGGCTACACCTTC.

This sequence joins TRBV28 and TRBJ1-2; D is possibly TRBD1 (5 bases). Germline CDR1 MDHEN, CDR2 SYDVKM. The V end was cut by 6 bases, the J end by 2 bases, with 19 bases between. The CDR3 extends over 16 amino acids. The CDR3 nucleotides are TGTGCCAGCAGCCCCCCACAGGTTCACGCGAACTATGGCTACACCTTC. Translation: CASSPPQVHANYGYTF.

The genes are TRBV6-6 and TRBJ1-4; D unclear. This CDR3 spans 14 amino acids. From germline, CDR1 is MNHNY and CDR2 SVGAGI (reference sequence). Trimming removed 6 bases at V and 8 bases at J, with 16 bases between. CDR3: CASRRGDLGEKLFF. Here the CDR3 DNA reads TGTGCCAGCAGACGCGGTGACCTTGGAGAAAAACTGTTTTTT.

The CDR3 region has the DNA TGTGCCAGCAGTCCTCTAGCGGGACCTTACAATGAGCAGTTCTTC. This codes for CASSPLAGPYNEQFF. V and J are TRBV27 and TRBJ2-1, with TRBD2 matching over 9 bases. V shed 5 bases, J shed 4 bases, and the junction held 6 bases outside the gene matches. The CDR3 consists of 15 residues. The germline V gene has CDR1 MNHEY and CDR2 SMNVEV (reference sequence).

The gene calls are TRBV5-1 and TRBJ2-3, with 8 bases aligning to TRBD2. CDR1 and CDR2 (germline): SGHRS, YFSETQ. Germline trimming cut 0 bases from V and 8 bases from J; bases unmatched to any gene: 8. The CDR3 has 15 amino acids. The CDR3 loop reads CASSLEGLALVTQYF. DNA for the CDR3: TGCGCCAGCAGCTTGGAAGGACTAGCTCTTGTTACGCAGTATTTT. Filled out from reference TRBV5-1 and TRBJ2-3, the complete variable domain reads KAGVTQTPRYLIKTRGQQVTLSCSPISGHRSVSWYQQTPGQGLQFLFEYFSETQRNKGNFPGRFSGRQFSNSRSEMNVSTLELGDSALYLCASSLEGLALVTQYFGPGTRLTVL.

The J gene is TRBJ2-5, the V gene TRBV5-1; D is perhaps TRBD1 (5 bases). CDR3 length: 16 residues. V gave up 0 bases and J gave up 0 bases, with 12 bases separating them. CDR1 and CDR2 (germline): SGHRS, YFSETQ. CDR3 DNA: TGCGCCAGCAGCTTGGGGGGCAGGGCCAACCAAGAGACCCAGTACTTC. Amino acids: CASSLGGRANQETQYF.

The chain employs TRBV3-1 (or the pseudogene TRBV3-2) and TRBJ2-5, with 8 bases matching TRBD1. V lost 5 bases and J lost 1; bases outside the gene matches: 6. Germline lookup yields CDR1 LGHDT and CDR2 YNNKEL (reference sequence). There are 15 residues in the CDR3. CDR3 sequence: CASSFRGRGQETQYF. In nucleotides, the CDR3 is TGTGCCAGCAGCTTCAGGGGGCGGGGCCAAGAGACCCAGTACTTC.

The chain joins TRBV9 to TRBJ1-1, with unresolved D. Per the germline V gene, CDR1 is SGDLS and CDR2 is YYNGEE. V was cut by 4 bases and J by 6 bases, with 22 bases left in between. The CDR3 has 16 amino acids. Here the CDR3 reads CASSPQQPRSGAEAFF. The CDR3 DNA follows: TGTGCCAGCAGCCCTCAACAGCCAAGATCAGGTGCTGAAGCTTTCTTT.